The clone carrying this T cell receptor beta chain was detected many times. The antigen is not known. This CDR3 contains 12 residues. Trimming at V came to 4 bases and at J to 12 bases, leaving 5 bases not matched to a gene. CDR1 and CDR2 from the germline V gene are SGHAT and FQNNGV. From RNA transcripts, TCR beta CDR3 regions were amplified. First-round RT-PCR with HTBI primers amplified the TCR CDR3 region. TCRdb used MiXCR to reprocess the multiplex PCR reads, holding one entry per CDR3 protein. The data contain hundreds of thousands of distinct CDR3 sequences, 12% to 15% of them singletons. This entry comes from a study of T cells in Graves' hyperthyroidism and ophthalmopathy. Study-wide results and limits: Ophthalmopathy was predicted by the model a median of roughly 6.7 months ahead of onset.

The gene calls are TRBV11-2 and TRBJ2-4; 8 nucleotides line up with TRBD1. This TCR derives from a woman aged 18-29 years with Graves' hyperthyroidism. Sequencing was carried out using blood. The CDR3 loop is CASSSSTGDQYF. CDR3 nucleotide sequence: TGTGCCAGCAGCTCCTCGACAGGGGATCAGTACTTC.